Sequencing of this T cell receptor beta chain was carried out in a study of blood T cell repertoires in COVID-19. Study-wide background: Researchers got acute and convalescent COVID-19 samples from the United States, Italy and Spain. PBMCs, B-cell-depleted T cells, or T cells provided the cDNA or gDNA that made up the material.

Germline V lookup: CDR1 ENHRY, CDR2 SYGVKD. V dropped 10 bases and J dropped 5 bases, with 10 bases sitting between them. The CDR3 runs 11 residues. Per the original methods: Amplifying reference gene primers gave estimates of nucleated cell counts. Assay used: immunoSEQ multiplex PCR; TCRdb lists only in-frame clones, some missing. V and J calls and clone size are given by that table; D and trimming were obtained from the DNA. The sample shows some 200,000 clones, around 84% of them seen only once. J is TRBJ2-3 and V is TRBV10-3; the D gene is possibly TRBD2 (6 bases). The TCR comes from a woman aged 80 or older with active or convalescent COVID-19. The sequenced sample was peripheral blood. CDR3: CATGERDTQYF. The CDR3 DNA sequence: TGTGCCACGGGGGAAAGAGATACGCAGTATTTT.